These 16 T cell receptor beta chains originate from one sample sequenced in a study of human T cells and chemical hapten exposure. From the RACE reads, TCRdb called clonotypes with MiXCR, one entry per CDR3 protein. This table holds some 400,000 distinct CDR3 sequences, 4.5% to 6% found once. Indicated time point: pre-sensitization, week 0. Treatment defined: therapeutic diphenylcyclopropenone sensitization with weekly scalp DPC. The sequenced sample was whole blood, obtained in connection with sensitization to the hapten diphenylcyclopropenone (DPC). Receptors originate from a woman between 50 and 59 years old with alopecia areata. Some clones in this sample may be carry-over from other donors' samples.

The chain employs TRBV20-1 and TRBJ1-5; possibly TRBD1 for D (5 bases). Germline CDR1 reads DFQATT; CDR2 reads SNEGSKA (reference sequence). The CDR3 totals 15 residues. V gave up 6 bases and J gave up 2 bases, with 17 bases separating them. DNA for the CDR3: TGCAGTGCCAGCTCAGGGCAGTGGGGCAATCAGCCCCAGCATTTT. Amino acids: CSASSGQWGNQPQHF.

This clonotype was detected many times. The rearrangement joins TRBV30 to TRBJ2-3, with unresolved D. The CDR3 sequence is 12 residues long. From germline, CDR1 is GTSNPN and CDR2 SVGIG (reference sequence). The V end lost 5 bases, the J end lost 4 bases, and 10 bases lay between the germline ends. CDR3 loop: CAWGLKADTQYF. The CDR3 DNA sequence: TGTGCCTGGGGATTGAAAGCAGATACGCAGTATTTT.

This clonotype showed up many times. The chain has TRBV12-3 or TRBV12-4 and TRBJ2-5; D possibly matches TRBD1 or TRBD2 (5 bases each). Trimming left V 6 bases short and J 4 bases short, with 12 bases between. This CDR3 has 13 amino acids. CDR3 DNA: TGTGCCAGCAGCCGGGACCGACGAGAGACCCAGTACTTC. Protein product: CASSRDRRETQYF.

The chain recombines TRBV9 with TRBJ2-7; a weak D match, TRBD1 (6 bases). The CDR3 has 19 amino acids. CDR1 SGDLS and CDR2 YYNGEE come from the germline V gene. Trimming pared 2 bases from V and 2 bases from J, leaving 26 bases between. CDR3 loop: CASSVGPGTRQEGTYEQYF. CDR3 coding DNA: TGTGCCAGCAGCGTGGGCCCCGGGACACGACAAGAGGGAACCTACGAGCAGTACTTC.

This clonotype was counted at least ten times. V is TRBV28 and J is TRBJ2-5; TRBD1 or TRBD2 may be the D gene (6 bases each). Germline loops: CDR1 MDHEN, CDR2 SYDVKM. The length of the CDR3 is 15 residues. Trimming pared 6 bases from V and 2 bases from J, leaving 16 bases between. CDR3 amino acids: CASRTPGAGQETQYF. In DNA form, the CDR3 reads TGTGCCAGCAGAACCCCGGGGGCGGGACAAGAGACCCAGTACTTC. Together with reference TRBV28 and TRBJ2-5, the CDR3 gives the full variable domain: DVKVTQSSRYLVKRTGEKVFLECVQDMDHENMFWYRQDPGLGLRLIYFSYDVKMKEKGDIPEGYSVSREKKERFSLILESASTNQTSMYLCASRTPGAGQETQYFGPGTRLLVL.

The genes are TRBV2 and TRBJ1-1, with 7 positions matching TRBD1. The V gene end was trimmed by 5 bases and the J gene end by 3 bases; junction bases not matched to a gene: 12. The CDR3 runs 16 residues. Germline CDR1 and CDR2: SNHLY and FYNNEI. The DNA for the CDR3 is TGTGCCAGCAGTCCCCGCCGACAGGGCGGGGACACTGAAGCTTTCTTT. It is translated as CASSPRRQGGDTEAFF.

This clonotype was detected ten times or more. The chain recombines TRBV7-3 with TRBJ1-1; D is perhaps TRBD1 (5 bases). The CDR3 loop spans 14 amino acids. Trimming left V 5 bases short and J 6 bases short, with 16 bases between. Germline V gene lookup returns CDR1 SGHTA and CDR2 FQGTGA. CDR3 region: CASSPVGLGAEAFF. In DNA, the CDR3 is TGTGCCAGCAGCCCAGTGGGTCTGGGGGCTGAAGCTTTCTTT.

The chain links TRBV5-1 to TRBJ1-2, with D possibly matching TRBD1 (6 bases). The V end was cut by 0 bases, the J end by 0 bases, with 12 bases between. The CDR3 is 16 residues long. The germline V gene has CDR1 SGHRS and CDR2 YFSETQ. The CDR3 DNA reads as TGCGCCAGCAGCTTGGCACCCAGGGGTCCTAACTATGGCTACACCTTC. Translation: CASSLAPRGPNYGYTF.

This clonotype showed up many times. The genes are TRBV28 and TRBJ2-7; no reliable D call. V lost 3 bases and J 2 bases, leaving 14 bases between the germline ends. Germline V CDR1 and CDR2: MDHEN, SYDVKM. This CDR3 is 15 amino acids long. The CDR3, as DNA: TGTGCCAGCAGTTTGTCCAGAACCCACACCTACGAGCAGTACTTC. This codes for CASSLSRTHTYEQYF.

This clonotype was counted between two and nine times. V and J are TRBV9 and TRBJ2-5, with D perhaps given as TRBD1 or TRBD2 (5 bases each). This CDR3 has 13 amino acids. With 7 bases removed from V and 2 bases from J, the gap between germline ends came to 12 bases. Germline CDR1 SGDLS, CDR2 YYNGEE. CDR3 protein: CASGVGTQETQYF. The CDR3 region has the DNA TGTGCCAGCGGGGTGGGGACGCAAGAGACCCAGTACTTC.

This clonotype was seen more than once but under ten times. The V call is TRBV5-1, the J call TRBJ2-7; TRBD1 might be the D (5 bases). V lost 1 base to trimming and J lost 4 bases, with 12 bases between them. The CDR3 spans 14 residues. Germline V CDR1 and CDR2: SGHRS, YFSETQ. In nucleotides, the CDR3 is TGCGCCAGCAGCTTGATGGAGACAGAGTACGAGCAGTACTTC. Amino acids: CASSLMETEYEQYF. Using reference TRBV5-1 and TRBJ2-7 for the parts outside the CDR3, the full variable domain is KAGVTQTPRYLIKTRGQQVTLSCSPISGHRSVSWYQQTPGQGLQFLFEYFSETQRNKGNFPGRFSGRQFSNSRSEMNVSTLELGDSALYLCASSLMETEYEQYFGPGTRLTVT.

The V gene is TRBV29-1, the J gene TRBJ2-1; D may be TRBD1 or TRBD2 (6 bases each). CDR1 and CDR2 from the germline V gene are SQVTM and ANQGSEA. V dropped 0 bases and J dropped 0 bases, with 9 bases sitting between them. The CDR3 is 15 amino acids. CDR3 region: CSVEEGGISYNEQFF. The DNA for the CDR3 is TGCAGCGTTGAAGAAGGGGGGATCTCCTACAATGAGCAGTTCTTC.

This chain uses TRBV29-1 with TRBJ2-5, with D possibly being TRBD1 (6 bases). V was clipped by 2 bases and J by 4 bases, with 11 bases between them. Germline lookup yields CDR1 SQVTM and CDR2 ANQGSEA. The CDR3 totals 13 residues. The CDR3 coding sequence is TGCAGCGTTGAACAGCAGGGGAGAGAGACCCAGTACTTC. Translating gives CSVEQQGRETQYF.

This clonotype has at least ten counts. The gene calls are TRBV29-1 and TRBJ2-3; D possibly uses TRBD1 or TRBD2 (5 bases each). Trimming took 7 bases from V and 2 from J, leaving 13 bases between them. CDR3 length: 13 amino acids. CDR1 is SQVTM and CDR2 is ANQGSEA in the germline V gene. CDR3 nucleotides: TGCAGCGCGAGGGGACGCCTCACAGATACGCAGTATTTT. Its translation: CSARGRLTDTQYF.

The chain uses TRBV30 and TRBJ1-1, with 8 bases matching TRBD1. Germline loops: CDR1 GTSNPN, CDR2 SVGIG (reference sequence). Germline trimming cut 2 bases from V and 7 bases from J; bases unmatched to any gene: 6. This CDR3 is built from 13 residues. The DNA for the CDR3 is TGTGCCTGGAGTCGGACAGGGCAAGGTGAAGCTTTCTTT. It is translated as CAWSRTGQGEAFF.

This clonotype was counted many times. The chain recombines TRBV13 with TRBJ2-7; 13 bases are shared with TRBD2. V lost 5 bases, J lost 7 bases, and 8 bases stayed unmatched. The CDR3 is 15 residues long. From germline, CDR1 is PRHDT and CDR2 FYEKMQ (reference sequence). CDR3 loop: CASSPQGLAGNEQYF. As DNA, the CDR3 is TGTGCCAGCAGCCCCCAGGGACTAGCGGGGAATGAGCAGTACTTC.